The clone carrying this TCR beta chain has a handful of counts. What it binds is not known. In building TCR beta libraries, iRepertoire HTBI primers were used together with Arm-PCR of CDR3 regions. MiXCR, run by TCRdb on the multiplex PCR reads, gives a single entry per CDR3 protein. Here the sample spans more than 300,000 distinct CDR3 sequences, about 19% being singletons. Time point of the sample: persistent/refractory GD, antithyroid drugs over 5 years with positive TRAb. TCR sequences were obtained from RNA taken from PBMCs. Graves' disease diagnoses followed American Thyroid Association guidelines. The data are from a study of regulatory T cells in long-lasting Graves disease. Overall study results and limits: Persistent Graves' patients showed less TCR diversity than newly diagnosed ones. Between persistent patients, a few thousand public clonotypes were shared, exceeding the approximately 900 shared between new patients.

Losses at the gene ends were 5 bases for V and 8 bases for J; bases not matched to a gene: 7. This CDR3 region has 13 residues. Looked up from germline, CDR1 is SEHNR and CDR2 is FQNEAQ (reference sequence). The sequenced sample was peripheral blood mononuclear cells (PBMCs), obtained when the disease was refractory, from a patient treated with antithyroid drugs. The V gene is TRBV7-9, the J gene TRBJ1-2, with 8 bases matching TRBD1. This TCR was recovered from a female donor with Graves disease. The CDR3 reads CASSPTGEGGYTF. CDR3 bases: TGTGCCAGCAGCCCGACAGGGGAGGGAGGCTACACCTTC. Variable domain in full (rest from reference TRBV7-9 and TRBJ1-2): DTGVSQNPRHKITKRGQNVTFRCDPISEHNRLYWYRQTLGQGPEFLTYFQNEAQLEKSRLLSDRFSAERPKGSFSTLEIQRTEQGDSAMYLCASSPTGEGGYTFGSGTRLTVV.